Below are 29 T cell receptor beta chains sequenced from a single sample in a study of shared clonotypes between healthy human individuals. Some clones are missing from TCRdb's copy, which holds only in-frame ones; the method was immunoSEQ multiplex PCR. Found here are some 2,000,000 clones, 85% to 95% of them singletons; the top ten hold 0.1% to 0.15%. What was sequenced was naive CD4+ T cells sorted from blood. Regarding subset: CD45RA+ positively selected. The source of these receptors is a man between 18 and 29 years old in good health.

This chain uses TRBV19 with TRBJ2-7, with a tentative D call TRBD1 (6 bases). The V end lost 3 bases, the J end lost 3 bases, and 12 bases lay between the germline ends. The germline gives CDR1 LNHDA, CDR2 SQIVND (reference sequence). This CDR3 comprises 14 residues. The CDR3 region has the DNA TGTGCCAGTAGTATCCGGGACACTAACTACGAGCAGTACTTC. Translating gives CASSIRDTNYEQYF.

The V and J genes are TRBV9 and TRBJ2-7, with D maybe TRBD1 (6 bases). V was clipped by 3 bases and J by 2 bases, with 12 bases between them. The germline V gene has CDR1 SGDLS and CDR2 YYNGEE. The CDR3 is 14 amino acids. The CDR3 protein is CASSATSGAYEQYF. Here the CDR3 DNA reads TGTGCCAGCAGCGCAACCTCAGGGGCCTACGAGCAGTACTTC.

The count of this clone is one. V usage is TRBV9 and J usage is TRBJ2-3, with D unresolved. CDR3 length: 13 residues. Per germline, CDR1 SGDLS and CDR2 YYNGEE. Trimming left V 4 bases short and J 4 bases short, with 10 bases between. The CDR3 coding sequence is TGTGCCAGCAGCAATCAGCAAGCAGATACGCAGTATTTT. This encodes CASSNQQADTQYF.

The CDR3 sequence: CASSLDRGIYNSPLHF. CDR3 DNA sequence: TGTGCCAGCAGCTTGGACAGGGGCATCTATAATTCACCCCTCCACTTT. The J gene is TRBJ1-6, the V gene TRBV5-6; 7 bases fit TRBD1. Trimming at V came to 0 bases and at J to 3 bases, leaving 3 bases not matched to a gene. Looked up from germline, CDR1 is SGHDT and CDR2 is YYEEEE. The CDR3 has 16 residues.

V and J are TRBV19 and TRBJ1-4; no firm D call. The CDR3 has 16 residues. The germline V gene encodes CDR1 LNHDA and CDR2 SQIVND (reference sequence). Trimming cost V 3 bases and J 1 base, with 12 bases left between them. As DNA, the CDR3 is TGTGCCAGTAGTATCCCGCGAGGAATAACTAATGAAAAACTGTTTTTT. Residues: CASSIPRGITNEKLFF.

This sequence joins TRBV9 and TRBJ2-2, with D perhaps TRBD2 (5 bases). The V end was cut by 0 bases, the J end by 9 bases, with 9 bases between. CDR1 is SGDLS and CDR2 is YYNGEE in the germline V gene. This CDR3 is built from 13 residues. CDR3 region: CASSVDGLRELFF. In nucleotides, the CDR3 is TGTGCCAGCAGCGTAGATGGACTGCGGGAGCTGTTTTTT.

The chain uses TRBV7-2 and TRBJ2-7; TRBD2 agrees at 10 bases. This CDR3 has 14 residues. After removal of 5 bases from V and 3 bases from J, the junction contained 4 bases not matched to a gene. Germline assignment: CDR1 SGHTA and CDR2 FQGNSA. CDR3 DNA sequence: TGTGCCAGCAGCGCCGGACTAGCGGACTACGAGCAGTACTTC. This gives the protein CASSAGLADYEQYF.

This sequence joins TRBV6-1 and TRBJ1-5, with D possibly TRBD1 on 5 matching bases. Trimming pared 8 bases from V and 7 bases from J, leaving 15 bases between. The CDR3 totals 13 residues. Germline CDR1 MNHNS, CDR2 SASEGT. CDR3 residues: CASRGVLGQPQHF. The CDR3 DNA reads as TGTGCCAGCCGAGGGGTCCTCGGCCAGCCCCAGCATTTT.

The chain combines TRBV30 with TRBJ1-6; 10 bases line up with TRBD1. The CDR3 covers 15 residues. Unmatched junction bases numbered 7, after V lost 1 base and J lost 10 bases. CDR1 GTSNPN and CDR2 SVGIG come from the germline V gene (reference sequence). CDR3 residues: CAWSARQGARSPLHF. The CDR3 nucleotides are TGTGCCTGGAGTGCCAGACAGGGGGCAAGATCACCCCTCCACTTT.

The chain links TRBV19 to TRBJ2-2; D is undetermined. The germline V and J ends were trimmed by 5 bases and 7 bases, with 8 bases remaining between them. The CDR3 is made up of 12 amino acids. Germline CDR1 is LNHDA and CDR2 is SQIVND (reference sequence). The DNA for the CDR3 is TGTGCCAGTAGTCCTAGGCACGGGGAGCTGTTTTTT. This codes for CASSPRHGELFF. The full variable domain, with the rest looked up from reference TRBV19 and TRBJ2-2, is DGGITQSPKYLFRKEGQNVTLSCEQNLNHDAMYWYRQDPGQGLRLIYYSQIVNDFQKGDIAEGYSVSREKKESFPLTVTSAQKNPTAFYLCASSPRHGELFFGEGSRLTVL.

V is TRBV2 and J is TRBJ1-5; tentative D call: TRBD1 (5 bases). The ends were cut back, 6 bases at V and 2 bases at J, with 8 bases in the middle. Germline V gives CDR1 SNHLY, CDR2 FYNNEI. CDR3 size: 13 residues. CDR3 DNA: TGTGCCAGCAGCCCGGGACGCAATCAGCCCCAGCATTTT. The encoded protein is CASSPGRNQPQHF.

The rearrangement links TRBV30 to TRBJ1-2, with 9 positions matching TRBD1. The germline V gene has CDR1 GTSNPN and CDR2 SVGIG (reference sequence). Trimming at V came to 5 bases and at J to 4 bases, leaving 8 bases not matched to a gene. CDR3 length equals 14 residues. The chain's CDR3 is CAWDKGTGPYGYTF. In nucleotides, the CDR3 is TGTGCCTGGGACAAGGGGACAGGGCCCTATGGCTACACCTTC.

The rearrangement links TRBV14 to TRBJ2-7, with 9 bases matching TRBD1. Per the germline V gene, CDR1 is SGHDN and CDR2 is FVKESK. The CDR3 sequence is 15 residues long. V lost 4 bases, J lost 2 bases, and 6 bases stayed unmatched. In DNA, the CDR3 is TGTGCCAGCAGCCCCGGGACAGGGACTCCCTACGAGCAGTACTTC. Translating gives CASSPGTGTPYEQYF.

The rearrangement uses TRBV12-5 and TRBJ2-1, with no clear D. The V end lost 3 bases, the J end lost 6 bases, and 15 bases lay between the germline ends. Germline CDR1 is LGHNT and CDR2 is FRNRAP. This CDR3 comprises 15 residues. Here the CDR3 DNA reads TGTGCTAGTGGTTTCGACGGTACGAAACGCAATGAGCAGTTCTTC. It specifies CASGFDGTKRNEQFF.

This chain uses TRBV6-1 with TRBJ1-2, with D unresolved. The ends were cut back, 1 base at V and 4 bases at J, with 7 bases in the middle. This CDR3 has 13 amino acids. Per the germline V gene, CDR1 is MNHNS and CDR2 is SASEGT. The CDR3 loop reads CASSEGGPYGYTF. CDR3 coding DNA: TGTGCCAGCAGTGAAGGAGGCCCCTATGGCTACACCTTC.

Concerning this clone: This same CDR3 is encoded by further DNA sequences in the sample. This chain joins TRBV9 and TRBJ2-3; 11 nucleotides agree with TRBD2. Germline V CDR1 and CDR2: SGDLS, YYNGEE. The CDR3 spans 15 residues. Trimming at V came to 2 bases and at J to 4 bases, leaving 3 bases not matched to a gene. For the CDR3, the DNA is TGTGCCAGCAGCGTTACTAGCGGGAGTGCAGATACGCAGTATTTT. Its translation is CASSVTSGSADTQYF.

For this clone: At one boundary the junction diverges from the germline segment, which might be a read error. Other DNA sequences in the sample encode the same CDR3. V and J are TRBV9 and TRBJ1-5; the D is unclear. Per the germline V gene, CDR1 is SGDLS and CDR2 is YYNGEE. The CDR3 is 13 amino acids. CDR3 nucleotide sequence: TGCGCCAGCAGCGTAGATGTCAATCAGCCCCAGCATTTT. Protein product: CASSVDVNQPQHF.

This clone showed up just once. The chain combines TRBV30 with TRBJ1-1; tentatively, D is TRBD1 (6 bases). Trimming took off 2 bases at V and 5 bases at J, with 12 bases between the two ends. CDR1 GTSNPN and CDR2 SVGIG come from the germline V gene (reference sequence). The CDR3 is 13 residues long. CDR3 DNA sequence: TGTGCCTGGAGTATCACAGGGAGAACTGAAGCTTTCTTT. Translation gives CAWSITGRTEAFF. Looking up the rest from reference TRBV30 and TRBJ1-1 gives the full variable domain: SQTIHQWPATLVQPVGSPLSLECTVEGTSNPNLYWYRQAAGRGLQLLFYSVGIGQISSEVPQNLSASRPQDRQFILSSKKLLLSDSGFYLCAWSITGRTEAFFGQGTRLTVV.

The rearrangement links TRBV5-1 to TRBJ1-6, with 8 bases lining up with TRBD1. This CDR3 is built from 15 residues. The germline gives CDR1 SGHRS, CDR2 YFSETQ. V lost 0 bases and J lost 6; bases outside the gene matches: 2. The CDR3 loop reads CASSLDRGVNSPLHF. CDR3 bases: TGCGCCAGCAGCTTGGACAGGGGGGTTAATTCACCCCTCCACTTT.

The CDR3 coding sequence is TGCGCCAGCAGCCAAGATCGCACGGGTAGCAATCAGCCCCAGCATTTT. Its translation is CASSQDRTGSNQPQHF. The chain links TRBV4-1 to TRBJ1-5, with D unclear. The CDR3 sequence is 16 residues long. V was clipped by 0 bases and J by 0 bases, with 9 bases between them. Germline CDR1 reads MGHRA; CDR2 reads YSYEKL.

Only one count was recorded for this clone. The CDR3 DNA follows: TGTGCCATCAGTGATTCTCAGGGGAGGTACGGCTACACCTTC. It is translated as CAISDSQGRYGYTF. The V and J genes are TRBV10-3 and TRBJ1-2, with D perhaps TRBD1 (6 bases). Germline V gene data show CDR1 as ENHRY and CDR2 as SYGVKD. Trimming pared 3 bases from V and 8 bases from J, leaving 16 bases between. The CDR3 has 14 amino acids.

This clone was found once. The V and J genes are TRBV5-8 and TRBJ2-1; D is unresolved. Germline V gene data show CDR1 as SGHTS and CDR2 as YDEGEE. V gave up 4 bases and J gave up 9 bases, with 17 bases separating them. CDR3 length: 14 amino acids. Written as DNA, the CDR3 is TGTGCCAGCAGCCCTTTACGACCCGCCATTGAGCAGTTCTTC. Its translation is CASSPLRPAIEQFF.

Here the CDR3 reads CAISAGRANTEAFF. The CDR3 DNA reads as TGTGCCATCAGTGCCGGCAGGGCGAACACTGAAGCTTTCTTT. The chain uses TRBV10-3 and TRBJ1-1, with a possible D match to TRBD1 (5 bases). CDR1 and CDR2 (germline): ENHRY, SYGVKD. The CDR3 length is 14 residues. The V end lost 4 bases, the J end lost 1 base, and 10 bases lay between the germline ends.

CDR3 region: CASKPLVEGNEQFF. CDR3 nucleotide sequence: TGTGCCAGCAAGCCCCTGGTGGAGGGAAATGAGCAGTTCTTC. The chain couples TRBV2 to TRBJ2-1; perhaps TRBD2 as D (6 bases). This CDR3 comprises 14 residues. Trimming shortened V by 7 bases and J by 7 bases, and 17 bases separated the two germline ends. Germline CDR1 reads SNHLY; CDR2 reads FYNNEI. The entire variable domain, with the rest obtained from reference TRBV2 and TRBJ2-1, is as follows: EPEVTQTPSHQVTQMGQEVILRCVPISNHLYFYWYRQILGQKVEFLVSFYNNEISEKSEIFDDQFSVERPDGSNFTLKIRSTKLEDSAMYFCASKPLVEGNEQFFGPGTRLTVL.

This clone appeared a few times. The chain carries TRBV2 and TRBJ1-2; TRBD1 aligns across 7 bases. Germline assignment: CDR1 SNHLY and CDR2 FYNNEI. The trim removed 0 bases at V and 10 bases at J, leaving 2 bases unmatched. The CDR3 spans 12 residues. The chain's CDR3 is CASSEAGGDYTF. The DNA for the CDR3 is TGTGCCAGCAGTGAAGCAGGGGGCGACTACACCTTC.

This chain links TRBV7-9 with TRBJ1-1; possibly TRBD1 for D (5 bases). V was shortened by 5 bases and J by 1 base, with 11 bases between the two germline ends. The CDR3 length is 14 residues. From germline, CDR1 is SEHNR and CDR2 FQNEAQ (reference sequence). The CDR3 region is CASSLTDANTEAFF. DNA for the CDR3: TGTGCCAGCAGCCTGACAGACGCGAACACTGAAGCTTTCTTT.

The V call is TRBV11-2, the J call TRBJ2-2; D tentatively reads TRBD1 or TRBD2 (6 bases each). This CDR3 comprises 17 residues. Germline CDR1 is SGHAT and CDR2 is FQNNGV. Trimming removed 2 bases from V and 4 bases from J, with 17 bases in between. In DNA form, the CDR3 reads TGTGCCAGCAGCTTAATTCTCCCGGGGGCTATCACCGGGGAGCTGTTTTTT. Amino acid sequence: CASSLILPGAITGELFF. Looking up the rest from reference TRBV11-2 and TRBJ2-2 gives the full variable domain: EAGVAQSPRYKIIEKRQSVAFWCNPISGHATLYWYQQILGQGPKLLIQFQNNGVVDDSQLPKDRFSAERLKGVDSTLKIQPAKLEDSAVYLCASSLILPGAITGELFFGEGSRLTVL.

Here the CDR3 reads CAINGGPPDTQYF. CDR3 nucleotides: TGTGCCATCAACGGTGGACCGCCAGATACGCAGTATTTT. The V and J genes are TRBV10-3 and TRBJ2-3; D remains unclear. The CDR3 extends over 13 amino acids. Germline values: CDR1 ENHRY, CDR2 SYGVKD. Trimming cost V 7 bases and J 4 bases, with 12 bases left between them.

J is TRBJ1-6 and V is TRBV5-4; 7 bases line up with TRBD1. The CDR3 runs 17 residues. The J segment lost 0 bases and the V segment lost 4 bases, leaving 7 bases of the junction unmatched. Germline V gives CDR1 SGHNT, CDR2 YYREEE (reference sequence). The CDR3 here is CASSIGTVSSYNSPLHF. CDR3 nucleotides: TGTGCCAGCAGCATAGGGACAGTTAGCTCCTATAATTCACCCCTCCACTTT.